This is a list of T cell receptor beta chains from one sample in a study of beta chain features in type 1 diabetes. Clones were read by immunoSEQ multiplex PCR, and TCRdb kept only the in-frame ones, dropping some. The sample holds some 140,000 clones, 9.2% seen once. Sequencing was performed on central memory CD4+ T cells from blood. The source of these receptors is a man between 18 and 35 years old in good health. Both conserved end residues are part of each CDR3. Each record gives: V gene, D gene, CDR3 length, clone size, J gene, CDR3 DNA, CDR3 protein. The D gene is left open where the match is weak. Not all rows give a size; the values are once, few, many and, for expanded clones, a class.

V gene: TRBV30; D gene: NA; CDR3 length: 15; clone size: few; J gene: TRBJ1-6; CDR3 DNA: TGTGCCTGGAGTGTAAAAACAGGGAACCACTCACCCCTCCACTTT; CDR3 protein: CAWSVKTGNHSPLHF
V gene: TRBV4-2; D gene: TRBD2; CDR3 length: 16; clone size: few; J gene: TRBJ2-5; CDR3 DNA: TGTGCCAGCAGCCAAGAATGGAGCGGGGGGCTAGAGACCCAGTACTTC; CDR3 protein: CASSQEWSGGLETQYF
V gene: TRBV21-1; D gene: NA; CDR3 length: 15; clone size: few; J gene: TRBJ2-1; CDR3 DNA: TGTGCCAGCAGCAATTTGGACAGGGCCCACAATGAGCAGTTCTTC; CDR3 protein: CASSNLDRAHNEQFF
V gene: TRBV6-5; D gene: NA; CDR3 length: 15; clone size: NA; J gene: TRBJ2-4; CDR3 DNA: TGTGCCAGCAGGAGCGGACAGAGGAGCAAAAACATTCAGTACTTC; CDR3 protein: CASRSGQRSKNIQYF
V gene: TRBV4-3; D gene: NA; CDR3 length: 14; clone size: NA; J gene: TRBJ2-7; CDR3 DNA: TGCGCCAGCAGCCAGGGGCTCCGCTCCTACGAGCAGTACTTC; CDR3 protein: CASSQGLRSYEQYF
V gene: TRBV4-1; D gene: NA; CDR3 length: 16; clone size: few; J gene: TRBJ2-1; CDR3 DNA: TGCGCCAGCAGCCAAGCCTACAGCAGATCCTACAATGAGCAGTTCTTC; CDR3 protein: CASSQAYSRSYNEQFF
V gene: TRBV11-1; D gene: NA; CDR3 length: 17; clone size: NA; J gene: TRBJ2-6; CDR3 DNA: TGTGCCAGCAGCGAAGACAAAGTTACTTCTGGGGCCAACGTCCTGACTTTC; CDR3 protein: CASSEDKVTSGANVLTF
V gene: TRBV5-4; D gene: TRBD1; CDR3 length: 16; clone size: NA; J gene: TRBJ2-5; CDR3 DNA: TGTGCCAGCAACACAGGGGACAGGGGATTCCAAGAGACCCAGTACTTC; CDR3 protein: CASNTGDRGFQETQYF
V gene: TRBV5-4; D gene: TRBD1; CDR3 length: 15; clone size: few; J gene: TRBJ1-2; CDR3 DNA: TGTGCCAGCAGCCGGATCGGGACAGCTTTCTATGGCTACACCTTC; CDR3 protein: CASSRIGTAFYGYTF
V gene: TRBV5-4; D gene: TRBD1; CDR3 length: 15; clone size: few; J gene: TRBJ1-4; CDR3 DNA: TGTGCCAGCAGCAGAGACAGGGCAACTAATGAAAAACTGTTTTTT; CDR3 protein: CASSRDRATNEKLFF
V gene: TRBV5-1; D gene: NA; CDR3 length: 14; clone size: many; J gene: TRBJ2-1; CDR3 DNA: TGCGCCAGCTCGCTGGGAGAAGCCTACAATGAGCAGTTCTTC; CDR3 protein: CASSLGEAYNEQFF
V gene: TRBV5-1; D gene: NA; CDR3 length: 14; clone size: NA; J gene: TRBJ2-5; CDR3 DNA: TGCGCCAGCAGCTTGGAGGGCAGGGCGGAGACCCAGTACTTC; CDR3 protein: CASSLEGRAETQYF
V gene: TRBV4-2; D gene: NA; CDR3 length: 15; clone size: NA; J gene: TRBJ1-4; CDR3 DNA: TGTGCCAGCAGCCCGCCCAGGCGGGGGAGGGAAAAACTGTTTTTT; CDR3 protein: CASSPPRRGREKLFF
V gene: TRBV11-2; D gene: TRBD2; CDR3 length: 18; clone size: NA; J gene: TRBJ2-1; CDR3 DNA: TGTGCCAGCAGCTTAGATAGTTTAGGGACTAGCGGGGGCAATGAGCAGTTCTTC; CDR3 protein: CASSLDSLGTSGGNEQFF
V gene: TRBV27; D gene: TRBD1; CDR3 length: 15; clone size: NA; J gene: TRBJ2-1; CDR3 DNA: TGTGCCAGCAGTTTAAGACAGGGGGGCCCCCATGAGCAGTTCTTC; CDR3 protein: CASSLRQGGPHEQFF
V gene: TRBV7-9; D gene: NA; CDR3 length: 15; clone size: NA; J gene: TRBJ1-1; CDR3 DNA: TGTGCCAGCAGCTTAGAAGGGTGGGACACCAGTGAAGCTTTCTTT; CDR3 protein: CASSLEGWDTSEAFF
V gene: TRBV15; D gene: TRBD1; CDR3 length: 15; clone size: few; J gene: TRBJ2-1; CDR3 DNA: TGTGCCACCAGAAGACAGGGGGGCTCCTACAATGAGCAGTTCTTC; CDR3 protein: CATRRQGGSYNEQFF
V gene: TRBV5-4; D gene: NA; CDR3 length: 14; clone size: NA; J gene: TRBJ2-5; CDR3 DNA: TGTGCCAGCACCACTGGCGGGGTCGGGGAGACCCAGTACTTC; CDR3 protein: CASTTGGVGETQYF
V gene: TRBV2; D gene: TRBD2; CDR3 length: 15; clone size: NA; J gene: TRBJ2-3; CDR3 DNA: TGTGCCAGCAGCCCGACTAGCGGGGGGGCGGATACGCAGTATTTT; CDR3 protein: CASSPTSGGADTQYF
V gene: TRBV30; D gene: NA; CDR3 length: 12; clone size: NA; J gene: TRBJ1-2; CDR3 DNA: TGTGCCTGGACAGGGGATCGGTATGGCTACACCTTC; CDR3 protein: CAWTGDRYGYTF
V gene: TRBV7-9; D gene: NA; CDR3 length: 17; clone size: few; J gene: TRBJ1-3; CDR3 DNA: TGTGCCAGCAGCCCCCCGGGTCAGCGCATCTCTGGAAACACCATATATTTT; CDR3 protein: CASSPPGQRISGNTIYF
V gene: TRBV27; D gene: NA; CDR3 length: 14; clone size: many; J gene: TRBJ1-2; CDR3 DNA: TGTGCCAGCAGTCTACTGACAGGAGGCGTGGGCTACACCTTC; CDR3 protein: CASSLLTGGVGYTF
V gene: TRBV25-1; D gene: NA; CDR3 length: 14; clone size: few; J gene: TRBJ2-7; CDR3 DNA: TGTGCCAGCACCGCGCAGGGCAGGGGCAACGAGCAGTACTTC; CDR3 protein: CASTAQGRGNEQYF
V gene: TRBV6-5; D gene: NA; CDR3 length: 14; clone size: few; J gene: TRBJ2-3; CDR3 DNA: TGTGCCAGCAGCCCCTCGTTGGCCAAAGATACGCAGTATTTT; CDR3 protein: CASSPSLAKDTQYF
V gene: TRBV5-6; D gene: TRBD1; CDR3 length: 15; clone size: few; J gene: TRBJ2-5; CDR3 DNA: TGTGCCAGCAGCTCCTGGACAGGATCGGGCGAGACCCAGTACTTC; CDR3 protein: CASSSWTGSGETQYF
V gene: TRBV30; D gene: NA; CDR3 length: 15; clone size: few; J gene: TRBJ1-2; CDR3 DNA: TGTGCCTGGAGTGGGGGGGGACGTCCTAACTATGGCTACACCTTC; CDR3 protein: CAWSGGGRPNYGYTF
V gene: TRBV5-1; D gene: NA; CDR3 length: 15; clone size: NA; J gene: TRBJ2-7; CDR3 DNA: TGCGCCAGCAGCTTGTTCGGCAGGGGCTCCGGCGAGCAGTACTTC; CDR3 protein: CASSLFGRGSGEQYF
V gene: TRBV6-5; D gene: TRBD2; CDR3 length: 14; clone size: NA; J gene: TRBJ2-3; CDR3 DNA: TGTGCAGCGGGGCGGGGGGGCTCGGTAGATACGCAGTATTTT; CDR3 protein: CAAGRGGSVDTQYF
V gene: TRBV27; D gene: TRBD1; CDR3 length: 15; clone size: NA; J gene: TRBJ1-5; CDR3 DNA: TGTGCCAGCAGCCTGGGGACAGGCCCAAATCAGCCCCAGCATTTT; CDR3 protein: CASSLGTGPNQPQHF
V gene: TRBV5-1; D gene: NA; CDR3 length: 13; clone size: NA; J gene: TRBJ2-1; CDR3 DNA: TGCGCCGGCAGCTTGGTACGCGACAATGAGCAGTTCTTC; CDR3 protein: CAGSLVRDNEQFF
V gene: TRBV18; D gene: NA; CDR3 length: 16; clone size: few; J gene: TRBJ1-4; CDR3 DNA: TGTGCCAGCTCACCGAGTGGAGGGGCGACTAATGAAAAACTGTTTTTT; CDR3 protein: CASSPSGGATNEKLFF
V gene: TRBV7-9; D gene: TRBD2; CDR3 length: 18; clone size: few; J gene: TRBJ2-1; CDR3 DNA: TGTGCCAGCAACCCGGGACTAGCGGGGGGAAGCTCCTACAATGAGCAGTTCTTC; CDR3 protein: CASNPGLAGGSSYNEQFF
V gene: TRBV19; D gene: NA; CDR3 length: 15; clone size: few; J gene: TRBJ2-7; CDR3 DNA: TGTGCCAGAGAGCTTCCGCCGGGACATCGACCCGAGCAGTACTTC; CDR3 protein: CARELPPGHRPEQYF
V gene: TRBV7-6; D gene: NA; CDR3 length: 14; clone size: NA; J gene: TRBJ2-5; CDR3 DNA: TGTGCCAGCAGCTTATCAACAGGGAAAGAGACCCAGTACTTC; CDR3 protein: CASSLSTGKETQYF
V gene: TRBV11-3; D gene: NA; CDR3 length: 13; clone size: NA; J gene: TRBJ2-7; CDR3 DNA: TGTGCCAGCAGCTCTGGGACACACTACGAGCAGTACTTC; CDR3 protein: CASSSGTHYEQYF
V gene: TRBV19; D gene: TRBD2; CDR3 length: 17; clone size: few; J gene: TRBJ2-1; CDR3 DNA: TGTGCCAGTAGGCCCGAGATTTTAGCGGGGCTTACTTATGAGCAGTTCTTC; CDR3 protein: CASRPEILAGLTYEQFF
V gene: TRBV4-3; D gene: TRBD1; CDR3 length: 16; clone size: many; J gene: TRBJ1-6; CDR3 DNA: TGCGCCAGCAGCCAAGATGGGGGGACAGGGATATCACCCCTCCACTTT; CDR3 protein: CASSQDGGTGISPLHF
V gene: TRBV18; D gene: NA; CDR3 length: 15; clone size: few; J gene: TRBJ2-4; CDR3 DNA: TGTGCCAGCTCAGGGGGGTCCTCGGCCAAAAACATTCAGTACTTC; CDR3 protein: CASSGGSSAKNIQYF
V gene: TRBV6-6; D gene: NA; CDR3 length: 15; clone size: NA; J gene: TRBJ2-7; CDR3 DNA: TGTGCCAGCAGTGGAAGAGGAGGGGCGGCCTACGAGCAGTACTTC; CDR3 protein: CASSGRGGAAYEQYF
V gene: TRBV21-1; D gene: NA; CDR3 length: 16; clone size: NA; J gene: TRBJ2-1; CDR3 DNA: TGTGCCAGCAGCAAACCCTGCCAGGGTCCCCACAATGAGCAGTTCTTC; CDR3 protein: CASSKPCQGPHNEQFF
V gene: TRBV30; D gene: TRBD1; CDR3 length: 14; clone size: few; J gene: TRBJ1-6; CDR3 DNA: TGTGCCTGGAGTGTCGCAGGGGGTAATTCACCCCTCCACTTT; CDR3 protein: CAWSVAGGNSPLHF
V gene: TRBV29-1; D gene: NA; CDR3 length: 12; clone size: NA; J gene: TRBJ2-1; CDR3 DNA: TGCAGCGGACTCCGGGGAACCACTGAGCAGTTCTTC; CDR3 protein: CSGLRGTTEQFF
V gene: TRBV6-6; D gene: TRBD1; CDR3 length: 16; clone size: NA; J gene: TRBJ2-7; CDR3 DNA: TGTGCCAGCAGTCCAATGGGACAGCGAAAGAATTTGGAGCAGTACTTC; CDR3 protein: CASSPMGQRKNLEQYF
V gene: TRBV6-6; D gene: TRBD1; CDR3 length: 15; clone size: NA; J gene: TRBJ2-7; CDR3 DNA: TGTGCCAGCAGTTACCCACAGGGGGCAGAAGACGAGCAGTACTTC; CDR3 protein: CASSYPQGAEDEQYF
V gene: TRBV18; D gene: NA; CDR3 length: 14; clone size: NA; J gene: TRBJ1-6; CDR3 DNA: TGTGCCAGCTCGCCCGGGAACCCTCTTCAACCCCTCCACTTT; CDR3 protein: CASSPGNPLQPLHF